This entry features one TCR beta chain sequence. Its specificity is unknown. The source of the sample is a study of cytomegalovirus exposure and HLA in healthy donors. Overall study: A subsequent analysis reported that the roughly 130 validation repertoires were produced on the same platform that had also been used for the 600 to 800 first-cohort repertoires. Study results and limitations: The investigators catalogued about 170 TCR beta chains as cytomegalovirus-associated.

Assay: immunoSEQ multiplex PCR; the TCRdb copy retains only in-frame clones and omits some. The sample consists of hundreds of thousands of clones, about nine tenths of them appearing once. The trim removed 5 bases at V and 2 bases at J, leaving 12 bases unmatched. Germline V gene sequence: CDR1 MNHEY, CDR2 SMNVEV (reference sequence). This CDR3 contains 16 residues. V usage is TRBV27 and J usage is TRBJ2-7; 7 bases agree with TRBD1. The TCR was taken from a woman between 18 and 29 years old in good health and CMV-seronegative. The sample was PBMCs. In DNA, the CDR3 is TGTGCCAGCAGTCCCAAAAGGGGGCGCATTACCTACGAGCAGTACTTC. It codes for CASSPKRGRITYEQYF.